What follows are 32 T cell receptor beta chains derived from one specimen sequenced in a study of blood T cell repertoires in COVID-19. Data came from immunoSEQ multiplex PCR; TCRdb stores just in-frame clones and leaves some out. The table includes under 200,000 clones, around 80% detected once. Sequences were obtained from peripheral blood. These receptors were obtained from a woman in her sixties with COVID-19, enrolled during active disease.

V usage is TRBV10-3 and J usage is TRBJ2-7; a weak D match, TRBD1 (7 bases). Germline V gene lookup returns CDR1 ENHRY and CDR2 SYGVKD. This CDR3 has 16 amino acids. V shed 3 bases and J shed 2 bases, with 17 bases lying between them. The CDR3 loop is CAISDTFDREAYEQYF. CDR3 DNA: TGTGCCATCAGTGATACCTTCGACAGGGAGGCCTACGAGCAGTACTTC.

The rearrangement joins TRBV2 to TRBJ2-7; D not certain. Germline V gives CDR1 SNHLY, CDR2 FYNNEI. The CDR3 loop spans 14 amino acids. V lost 1 base, J lost 0 bases, and 7 bases lay in between. The CDR3 loop reads CASSEVGRSYEQYV. The DNA for the CDR3 is TGTGCCAGCAGTGAAGTGGGCCGCTCCTACGAGCAGTACGTC.

V usage is TRBV28 and J usage is TRBJ1-3; D is perhaps TRBD1 (5 bases). This CDR3 comprises 14 residues. Germline V gives CDR1 MDHEN, CDR2 SYDVKM. The V gene lost 1 base and the J gene lost 4 bases, with 8 bases spanning the gap. CDR3 region: CASSLLGPGNTIYF. The CDR3 nucleotides read TGTGCCAGCAGTTTATTGGGGCCCGGAAACACCATATATTTT.

The V and J genes are TRBV12-5 and TRBJ2-3; 13 bases fit TRBD2. In germline, CDR1 is LGHNT, CDR2 FRNRAP. With V trimmed by 5 bases and J by 7 bases, 6 bases remained unmatched. CDR3 length: 15 residues. Here the CDR3 reads CASGTSGGGLNTQYF. The CDR3 coding sequence is TGTGCTAGTGGTACTAGCGGGGGGGGTCTAAATACGCAGTATTTT.

The genes are TRBV5-1 and TRBJ2-7, with TRBD2 identical over 9 bases. V shed 4 bases, J shed 2 bases, and the junction held 7 bases outside the gene matches. The CDR3 loop spans 15 amino acids. The germline gives CDR1 SGHRS, CDR2 YFSETQ. DNA of the CDR3: TGCGCCAGCAGCAGGACGGGACTAGCCACCTACGAGCAGTACTTC. Protein product: CASSRTGLATYEQYF.

This chain uses TRBV4-2 with TRBJ2-2, with 8 positions matching TRBD1. Germline CDR1 and CDR2: LGHNA and YNFKEQ. CDR3 length: 16 residues. V lost 0 bases and J lost 4; bases outside the gene matches: 4. The CDR3 sequence is CASSQDPQGATGELFF. For the CDR3, the DNA is TGTGCCAGCAGCCAAGATCCCCAGGGGGCCACCGGGGAGCTGTTTTTT.

The J gene is TRBJ2-7, the V gene TRBV2; TRBD1 agrees at 7 bases. CDR3 length: 13 residues. Losses at the gene ends were 3 bases for V and 7 bases for J; bases not matched to a gene: 6. CDR1 is SNHLY and CDR2 is FYNNEI in the germline V gene. CDR3: CASSEGTGDEQYV. CDR3 bases: TGTGCCAGCAGTGAGGGTACAGGGGATGAGCAGTACGTC.

V gene TRBV28 combines with J gene TRBJ2-2; TRBD2 aligns across 7 bases. CDR1 and CDR2 (germline): MDHEN, SYDVKM. The CDR3 sequence is 17 residues long. Trimming cost V 2 bases and J 5 bases; bases outside gene matches: 11. CDR3 sequence reads: CASSLLAVEGLTGELFF. For the CDR3, the DNA is TGTGCCAGCAGTTTACTAGCGGTGGAGGGCCTTACCGGGGAGCTGTTTTTT.

This clone has only one observation. This chain connects TRBV30 to TRBJ2-2; 7 bases agree with TRBD1. Germline CDR1 and CDR2: GTSNPN and SVGIG (reference sequence). J gave up 0 bases and V 2 bases, and 12 bases lay outside the gene matches. The CDR3 loop spans 18 amino acids. In nucleotides, the CDR3 is TGTGCCTGGAGTCCGAGCTATCACAGGGGACCGAACACCGGGGAGCTGTTTTTT. Translating gives CAWSPSYHRGPNTGELFF.

This chain links TRBV4-3 with TRBJ2-7, with a tentative D call TRBD1 (6 bases). Germline values: CDR1 LGHNA, CDR2 YSLEER. This CDR3 spans 15 amino acids. Trimming removed 1 base from V and 2 bases from J, with 12 bases in between. The CDR3 spells CASSQGGTGPYEQYF. CDR3 nucleotides: TGCGCCAGCAGCCAAGGGGGAACAGGGCCCTACGAGCAGTACTTC.

V usage is TRBV6-5 and J usage is TRBJ1-5; the D gene is possibly TRBD1 (5 bases). Trimming pared 5 bases from V and 4 bases from J, leaving 9 bases between. Germline lookup yields CDR1 MNHEY and CDR2 SVGAGI. This CDR3 contains 13 residues. In nucleotides, the CDR3 is TGTGCCAGCAGTCCGACAGTGAATCAGCCCCAGCATTTT. Its protein is CASSPTVNQPQHF.

This clone has only a few counts. V is TRBV19 and J is TRBJ1-5; 7 positions match TRBD1. J lost 2 bases, V lost 5 bases, and 6 bases had no gene match. CDR3 length: 15 amino acids. Germline V gene data show CDR1 as LNHDA and CDR2 as SQIVND (reference sequence). CDR3 sequence: CASSSYRGGNQPQHF. As DNA, the CDR3 is TGTGCCAGTAGTTCCTACAGGGGCGGCAATCAGCCCCAGCATTTT.

The J gene is TRBJ2-3, the V gene TRBV10-1, with D maybe TRBD1 (6 bases). There are 13 residues in the CDR3. V was cut by 5 bases and J by 0 bases, with 6 bases left in between. Germline loops: CDR1 WNHNN, CDR2 SYGVQD (reference sequence). Here the CDR3 reads CASSQGSTDTQYF. The CDR3, as DNA: TGCGCCAGCAGTCAGGGGAGCACAGATACGCAGTATTTT.

The chain couples TRBV6-6 to TRBJ2-3; D gene uncertain. This CDR3 spans 13 amino acids. V lost 5 bases, J lost 2 bases, and 8 bases lay in between. Germline CDR1 is MNHNY and CDR2 is SVGAGI (reference sequence). DNA for the CDR3: TGTGCCAGCAGTCCCCTCTCCACAGATACGCAGTATTTT. Translated, it gives CASSPLSTDTQYF.

The V and J genes are TRBV5-4 and TRBJ2-3; D might be TRBD1 (5 bases). Germline V CDR1 and CDR2: SGHNT, YYREEE (reference sequence). V lost 0 bases to trimming and J lost 2 bases, with 10 bases between them. The CDR3 is 15 amino acids. The CDR3 bases are TGTGCCAGCAGCTTGGGACAGCATATCACAGATACGCAGTATTTT. This sequence encodes CASSLGQHITDTQYF.

The chain employs TRBV6-5 and TRBJ2-1; D perhaps matches TRBD1 (6 bases). Trimming removed 7 bases from V and 4 bases from J, with 17 bases in between. This CDR3 has 15 residues. The germline CDR1 and CDR2 sequences are MNHEY and SVGAGI. The CDR3: CASNRNRANYNEQFF. Written as DNA, the CDR3 is TGTGCCAGCAACCGGAACAGGGCCAATTACAATGAGCAGTTCTTC.

The table lists this clone with a count of one. The rearrangement joins TRBV5-1 to TRBJ2-3; perhaps TRBD2 as D (6 bases). CDR1 and CDR2 from the germline V gene are SGHRS and YFSETQ. This CDR3 has 16 residues. V lost 3 bases, J lost 0 bases, and 14 bases lay in between. The CDR3 reads CASSSNTGTSTDTQYF. The CDR3 DNA sequence: TGCGCCAGCAGCTCCAATACCGGGACTAGCACAGATACGCAGTATTTT.

The chain couples TRBV7-9 to TRBJ2-3, with 9 bases aligning to TRBD1. This CDR3 is built from 15 residues. The J segment lost 3 bases and the V segment lost 5 bases, leaving 6 bases of the junction unmatched. Germline CDR1 is SEHNR and CDR2 is FQNEAQ (reference sequence). CDR3 sequence reads: CASSVTGTGTDTQYF. The DNA for the CDR3 is TGTGCCAGCAGCGTAACCGGGACAGGGACAGATACGCAGTATTTT.

This clone has more than one count but fewer than ten. This chain joins TRBV6-5 and TRBJ1-6; 9 nucleotides match TRBD1. V was clipped by 8 bases and J by 9 bases; unmatched bases: 2. CDR1 MNHEY and CDR2 SVGAGI come from the germline V gene. The length of the CDR3 is 12 residues. DNA of the CDR3: TGTGCCAGCGGGACAGGGTTTTCACCCCTCCACTTT. This translates into CASGTGFSPLHF.

This chain uses TRBV7-6 with TRBJ2-2; 8 bases are shared with TRBD1. V lost 5 bases to trimming and J lost 5 bases; unmatched junction nucleotides: 10. The CDR3 loop spans 16 amino acids. Germline V gene lookup returns CDR1 SGHVS and CDR2 FNYEAQ. The CDR3 loop reads CASSARTGLATGELFF. The CDR3 nucleotides read TGTGCCAGCAGCGCTAGGACAGGGCTTGCGACCGGGGAGCTGTTTTTT.

J is TRBJ1-2 and V is TRBV15, with D maybe TRBD1 (6 bases). This CDR3 region has 13 residues. Germline CDR1 and CDR2: LNHNV and YYDKDF (reference sequence). The germline V and J ends were trimmed by 3 bases and 3 bases, with 8 bases remaining between them. CDR3 protein: CATSRDRHYGYTF. CDR3 coding DNA: TGTGCCACCAGCAGGGACAGACACTATGGCTACACCTTC.

This clone was recorded once. CDR3 DNA sequence: TGTGCCATCAGTTATCCCGGGACAGGGATTCACGAGCAGTACTTC. Translation: CAISYPGTGIHEQYF. This chain joins TRBV10-3 and TRBJ2-7, with 9 nucleotides matching TRBD1. The CDR3 spans 15 residues. V shed 5 bases and J 5 bases; nucleotides not matched to a gene: 10. Germline-derived CDR1 and CDR2 are ENHRY and SYGVKD.

V gene TRBV3-1 (or the pseudogene TRBV3-2) combines with J gene TRBJ1-2; 12 bases fit TRBD1. The V and J ends lost 1 base and 2 bases, in that order; junction bases with no gene match: 8. Germline V lookup: CDR1 LGHDT, CDR2 YNNKEL (reference sequence). The CDR3 covers 18 residues. In DNA, the CDR3 is TGTGCCAGCAGCCAAGCCGGGACAGGGGGCTTCTTAAACTATGGCTACACCTTC. Translation: CASSQAGTGGFLNYGYTF.

The CDR3 nucleotides read TGTGCCAGCAGCTCCTCAACTAGCGGGAGCCTAGCCAAAAACATTCAGTACTTC. It codes for CASSSSTSGSLAKNIQYF. This rearrangement joins TRBV7-2 to TRBJ2-4; TRBD2 matches 11 bases. Germline-derived CDR1 and CDR2 are SGHTA and FQGNSA. The CDR3 contains 18 residues. After removal of 4 bases from V and 0 bases from J, the junction contained 8 bases not matched to a gene.

This sequence joins TRBV11-3 and TRBJ2-3; 7 positions agree with TRBD1. The CDR3 is 15 amino acids. The V gene end was trimmed by 5 bases and the J gene end by 5 bases; junction bases not matched to a gene: 10. CDR1 SGHNT and CDR2 YENEEA come from the germline V gene. Here the CDR3 DNA reads TGTGCCAGCAGCCGTGGACAGGCCCGCGGAGATACGCAGTATTTT. This gives the protein CASSRGQARGDTQYF.

This chain uses TRBV15 with TRBJ2-1; 12 bases map to TRBD2. The CDR3 covers 16 residues. V shed 5 bases, J shed 8 bases, and the junction held 10 bases outside the gene matches. Germline CDR1 reads LNHNV; CDR2 reads YYDKDF (reference sequence). The CDR3 protein is CATSGGLAGNEDEQFF. The CDR3, as DNA: TGTGCCACCAGCGGGGGACTAGCGGGTAACGAGGATGAGCAGTTCTTC.

Only one count was recorded for this clone. The rearrangement links TRBV5-1 to TRBJ1-1, with 8 bases that match TRBD1. Germline CDR1 and CDR2: SGHRS and YFSETQ. This CDR3 region has 15 residues. V lost 1 base, J lost 6 bases, and 8 bases stayed unmatched. The CDR3 here is CASSLKQGASAEAFF. Written as DNA, the CDR3 is TGCGCCAGCAGCTTGAAGCAGGGGGCGAGCGCTGAAGCTTTCTTT. Combining the CDR3 with reference TRBV5-1 and TRBJ1-1 gives the whole variable domain KAGVTQTPRYLIKTRGQQVTLSCSPISGHRSVSWYQQTPGQGLQFLFEYFSETQRNKGNFPGRFSGRQFSNSRSEMNVSTLELGDSALYLCASSLKQGASAEAFFGQGTRLTVV.

This chain connects TRBV19 to TRBJ2-1, with no clear D. Germline loops: CDR1 LNHDA, CDR2 SQIVND (reference sequence). CDR3 length equals 16 residues. V was cut by 2 bases and J by 1 base, with 12 bases left in between. CDR3 DNA sequence: TGTGCCAGTAGTATATCGGGTACGCATTCCTACAATGAGCAGTTCTTC. This sequence encodes CASSISGTHSYNEQFF.

The rearrangement links TRBV19 to TRBJ1-1; no reliable D call. Trimming removed 4 bases at V and 0 bases at J, with 15 bases between. CDR1 and CDR2 from the germline V gene are LNHDA and SQIVND (reference sequence). This CDR3 has 16 residues. The CDR3 here is CASSRVRTGMNTEAFF. The CDR3 coding sequence is TGTGCCAGTAGTAGGGTTCGAACGGGGATGAACACTGAAGCTTTCTTT.

As regards this clone: At one boundary the junction diverges from the germline segment, which might be a read error. The CDR3 reads CAVLGLPTTAELFF. The CDR3 nucleotides read TGTGCCGTACTGGGACTACCAACCACCGCGGAGCTGTTTTTT. The J gene is TRBJ2-2, the V gene TRBV28, with TRBD2 identical over 7 bases. In germline, CDR1 is MDHEN, CDR2 SYDVKM. The CDR3 is 14 residues long.

This clone was observed a few times. The V and J genes are TRBV29-1 and TRBJ1-4; D is undetermined. Germline lookup yields CDR1 SQVTM and CDR2 ANQGSEA. Trimming removed 3 bases at V and 5 bases at J, with 7 bases between. The CDR3 covers 12 residues. Here the CDR3 DNA reads TGCAGCGTTGAGGGGAGAAATGAAAAACTGTTTTTT. It translates to CSVEGRNEKLFF.

In its sample, this clone was seen once. This chain joins TRBV6-1 and TRBJ1-2; D not resolved. This CDR3 has 14 residues. The V end was cut by 2 bases, the J end by 5 bases, with 12 bases between. The germline V gene encodes CDR1 MNHNS and CDR2 SASEGT. The CDR3 DNA reads TGTGCCAGCAGTGAAAGGCGGGGAGGGTATGGCTACACCTTC. It specifies CASSERRGGYGYTF.